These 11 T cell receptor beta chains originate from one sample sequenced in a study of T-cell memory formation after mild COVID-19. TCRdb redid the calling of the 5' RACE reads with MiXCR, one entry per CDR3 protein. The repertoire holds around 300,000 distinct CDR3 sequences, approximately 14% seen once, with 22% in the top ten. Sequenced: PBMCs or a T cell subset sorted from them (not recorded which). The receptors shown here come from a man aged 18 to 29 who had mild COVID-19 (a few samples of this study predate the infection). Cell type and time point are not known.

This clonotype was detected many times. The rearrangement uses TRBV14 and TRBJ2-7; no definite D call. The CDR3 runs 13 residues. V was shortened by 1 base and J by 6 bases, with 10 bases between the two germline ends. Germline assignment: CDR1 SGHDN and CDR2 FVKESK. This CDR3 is CASSQGRRSEQYV. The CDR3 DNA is TGTGCCAGCAGCCAAGGTCGCAGGAGCGAGCAGTACGTC.

In DNA, the CDR3 is TGTGCCAGCACCCCACCATCGCGGAAAACACTACAGCCCCAGCATTTT. Residues: CASTPPSRKTLQPQHF. The V and J genes are TRBV27 and TRBJ1-5; D gene ambiguous. From germline, CDR1 is MNHEY and CDR2 SMNVEV (reference sequence). The CDR3 has 16 residues. V was cut by 7 bases and J by 7 bases, with 23 bases left in between.

The DNA of the CDR3 is TGTGCCAGCAGCCGGCCCTCCTACAATGAGCAGTTCTTC. It translates to CASSRPSYNEQFF. The chain carries TRBV5-4 and TRBJ2-1; D is unresolved. The CDR3 loop spans 13 amino acids. The germline CDR1 and CDR2 sequences are SGHNT and YYREEE (reference sequence). The V and J ends lost 4 bases and 0 bases respectively, with 5 bases between them.

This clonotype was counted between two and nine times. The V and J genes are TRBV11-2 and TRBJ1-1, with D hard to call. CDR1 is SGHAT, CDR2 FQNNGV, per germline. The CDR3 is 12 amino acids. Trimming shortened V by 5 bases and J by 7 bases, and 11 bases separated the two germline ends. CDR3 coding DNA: TGTGCCAGCAGCCCGTGGCCAGATGAAGCTTTCTTT. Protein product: CASSPWPDEAFF.

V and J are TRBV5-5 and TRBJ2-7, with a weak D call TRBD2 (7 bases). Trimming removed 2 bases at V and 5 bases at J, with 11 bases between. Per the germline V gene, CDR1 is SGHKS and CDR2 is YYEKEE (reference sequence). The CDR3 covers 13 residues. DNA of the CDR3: TGTGCCAGCAGCTTCTGGGGGGGCGACGAGCAGTACTTC. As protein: CASSFWGGDEQYF.

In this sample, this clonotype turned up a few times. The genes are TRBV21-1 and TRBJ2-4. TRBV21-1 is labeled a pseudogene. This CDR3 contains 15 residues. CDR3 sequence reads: CASSATDLAKNIQYF. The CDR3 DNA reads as TGTGCCAGCAGCGCAACGGATCTAGCCAAAAACATTCAGTACTTC.

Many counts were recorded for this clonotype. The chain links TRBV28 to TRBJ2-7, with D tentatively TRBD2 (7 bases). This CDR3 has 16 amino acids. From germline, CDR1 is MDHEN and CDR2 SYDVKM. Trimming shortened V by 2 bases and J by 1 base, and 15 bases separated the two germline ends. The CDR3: CASSLGRGGASYEQYV. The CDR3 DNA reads TGTGCCAGCAGTTTAGGTCGCGGGGGCGCTTCCTACGAGCAGTACGTC.

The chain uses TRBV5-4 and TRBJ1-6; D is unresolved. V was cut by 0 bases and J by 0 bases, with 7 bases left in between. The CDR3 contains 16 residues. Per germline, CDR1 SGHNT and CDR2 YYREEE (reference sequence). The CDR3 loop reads CASSLGSSSYNSPLHF. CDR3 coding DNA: TGTGCCAGCAGCTTGGGATCGAGCTCCTATAATTCACCCCTCCACTTT.

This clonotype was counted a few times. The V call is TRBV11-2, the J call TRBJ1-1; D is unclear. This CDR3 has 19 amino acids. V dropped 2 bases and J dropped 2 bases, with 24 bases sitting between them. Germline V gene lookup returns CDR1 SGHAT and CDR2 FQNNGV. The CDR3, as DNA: TGTGCCAGCAGCTTATTTTTAAAAATTTATGGACTTCCCAACACTGAAGCTTTCTTT. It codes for CASSLFLKIYGLPNTEAFF.

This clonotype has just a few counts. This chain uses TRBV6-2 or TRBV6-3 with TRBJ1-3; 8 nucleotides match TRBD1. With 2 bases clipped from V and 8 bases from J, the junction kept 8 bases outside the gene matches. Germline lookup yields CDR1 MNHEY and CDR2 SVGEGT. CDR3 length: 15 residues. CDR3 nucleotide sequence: TGTGCCAGCAGTTACCCCGGGACAGGCGTCCACACCATATATTTT. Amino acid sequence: CASSYPGTGVHTIYF.

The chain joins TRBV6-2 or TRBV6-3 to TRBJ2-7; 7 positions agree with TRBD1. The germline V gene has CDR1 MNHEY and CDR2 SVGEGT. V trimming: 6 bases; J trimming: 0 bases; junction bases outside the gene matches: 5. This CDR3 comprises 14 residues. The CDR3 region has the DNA TGTGCCAGCAGCACCGACAGGGTCTCCTACGAGCAGTACTTC. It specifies CASSTDRVSYEQYF.